Below, 20 T cell receptor beta chains from the same sample are listed, as sequenced in a study of cytomegalovirus exposure and HLA in healthy donors. Libraries were prepared by immunoSEQ multiplex PCR; TCRdb keeps only in-frame clonotypes and omits some of them. Of under 200,000 clones in the sample, 70% to 90% were seen once. The sequenced sample was PBMCs. These TCRs come from a woman aged 18-30 years in good health and CMV-seronegative.

The chain carries TRBV5-1 and TRBJ1-1; TRBD1 might be the D (5 bases). The germline V and J ends were trimmed by 6 bases and 5 bases, with 26 bases remaining between them. CDR3 length: 17 amino acids. Germline V gives CDR1 SGHRS, CDR2 YFSETQ. CDR3 sequence (DNA): TGCGCCAGCACCCTGCAGCTTTGGGGACTGCTGAGGACTGAAGCTTTCTTT. This encodes CASTLQLWGLLRTEAFF.

The chain links TRBV5-4 to TRBJ2-7, with 7 bases lining up with TRBD1. The CDR3 loop spans 17 amino acids. Germline CDR1 is SGHNT and CDR2 is YYREEE (reference sequence). V trimming: 0 bases; J trimming: 1 base; junction bases outside the gene matches: 10. Written as DNA, the CDR3 is TGTGCCAGCAGCTTGGGGGACAGAGGTGCTTTGTCCTACGAGCAGTACTTC. It translates to CASSLGDRGALSYEQYF.

The rearrangement joins TRBV19 to TRBJ1-4; unclear D gene. Trimming removed 3 bases at V and 9 bases at J, with 8 bases between. This CDR3 has 12 residues. The V gene's germline CDR1 is LNHDA and CDR2 SQIVND (reference sequence). This CDR3 is CASSILGKKLFF. The DNA of the CDR3 is TGTGCCAGTAGTATTCTCGGGAAAAAACTGTTTTTT.

The chain carries TRBV10-3 and TRBJ1-6; D gene uncertain. The V end lost 3 bases, the J end lost 7 bases, and 13 bases lay between the germline ends. The CDR3 contains 15 residues. The germline V gene has CDR1 ENHRY and CDR2 SYGVKD. The CDR3 DNA is TGTGCCATCAGTGACGAAAGAGGGTGGAATTCACCCCTCCACTTT. This translates into CAISDERGWNSPLHF.

A single count supports this clone. The chain is built from TRBV7-2 and TRBJ2-5; 11 nucleotides align to TRBD2. This CDR3 is 17 amino acids long. Per the germline V gene, CDR1 is SGHTA and CDR2 is FQGNSA. V dropped 5 bases and J dropped 5; count of bases not matched to a gene: 13. The CDR3 protein is CASSGLLAGGPGETQYF. CDR3 sequence (DNA): TGTGCCAGCAGCGGACTATTAGCGGGAGGGCCGGGGGAGACCCAGTACTTC.

The chain links TRBV9 to TRBJ2-3; 8 nucleotides align to TRBD1. J gave up 2 bases and V 0 bases, and 11 bases lay outside the gene matches. This CDR3 is 18 amino acids long. Germline CDR1 SGDLS, CDR2 YYNGEE. CDR3 DNA: TGTGCCAGCAGCGTAGTGGATACAACAGGGGGAACCACAGATACGCAGTATTTT. Translated: CASSVVDTTGGTTDTQYF.

This clone was found a few times. This chain connects TRBV6-1 to TRBJ1-4; D possibly corresponds to TRBD1 (5 bases). V dropped 1 base and J dropped 4 bases, with 16 bases sitting between them. CDR1 MNHNS and CDR2 SASEGT come from the germline V gene. The length of the CDR3 is 17 residues. The CDR3, as DNA: TGTGCCAGCAGTGAAGTTGCTGGGGGGGGGTTTAATGAAAAACTGTTTTTT. Protein product: CASSEVAGGGFNEKLFF.

The chain has TRBV6-1 and TRBJ1-4; D might be TRBD1 (6 bases). Trimming took 5 bases from V and 4 from J, leaving 14 bases between them. The CDR3 has 15 residues. Germline assignment: CDR1 MNHNS and CDR2 SASEGT. In nucleotides, the CDR3 is TGTGCCAGCAGTCCAGGGGCAGGCGGTAATGAAAAACTGTTTTTT. Amino acid sequence: CASSPGAGGNEKLFF.

This rearrangement joins TRBV2 to TRBJ1-5; TRBD1 might be the D (6 bases). Trimming pared 8 bases from V and 4 bases from J, leaving 18 bases between. The CDR3 totals 15 residues. Germline V gene sequence: CDR1 SNHLY, CDR2 FYNNEI. In DNA, the CDR3 is TGTGCCAGCCTCTTAAATAGGCAGGGGAATCAGCCCCAGCATTTT. Amino acids: CASLLNRQGNQPQHF.

The chain carries TRBV19 and TRBJ1-2; D is possibly TRBD1 (6 bases). The CDR3 loop spans 16 amino acids. Germline-derived CDR1 and CDR2 are LNHDA and SQIVND (reference sequence). V was trimmed by 7 bases and J by 8 bases, leaving 26 bases between them. CDR3 in DNA: TGTGCCAGTACACCCACCTGGGGGCAAAAGTCGCGGGGCTACACCTTC. Translated, it gives CASTPTWGQKSRGYTF.

CDR3 in amino acids: CASRQTFSGNTIYF. Here the CDR3 DNA reads TGTGCCAGTAGGCAGACATTTTCTGGAAACACCATATATTTT. V is TRBV19 and J is TRBJ1-3; D gene ambiguous. The V and J ends lost 6 bases and 1 base respectively, with 10 bases between them. Germline V gene lookup returns CDR1 LNHDA and CDR2 SQIVND (reference sequence). This CDR3 is 14 amino acids long.

This chain uses TRBV2 with TRBJ1-6; 7 bases align to TRBD1. V shed 6 bases, J shed 10 bases, and the junction held 9 bases outside the gene matches. Germline CDR1 reads SNHLY; CDR2 reads FYNNEI. CDR3 length: 14 amino acids. CDR3 DNA: TGTGCCAGCAGCGCCGACAGGGTAGGCTCACCCCTCCACTTT. This translates into CASSADRVGSPLHF.

The gene calls are TRBV30 and TRBJ2-2; D is perhaps TRBD2 (5 bases). The CDR3 loop spans 14 amino acids. V was trimmed by 7 bases and J by 3 bases, leaving 15 bases between them. CDR1 is GTSNPN and CDR2 is SVGIG in the germline V gene (reference sequence). Here the CDR3 DNA reads TGTGCCTATCCAAAGGAGGACCACACCGGGGAGCTGTTTTTT. Translating it yields CAYPKEDHTGELFF.

The V and J genes are TRBV11-3 and TRBJ2-7, with D perhaps TRBD1 (6 bases). The CDR3 length is 16 residues. Trimming shortened V by 1 base and J by 3 bases, and 16 bases separated the two germline ends. Per germline, CDR1 SGHNT and CDR2 YENEEA. The CDR3 region has the DNA TGTGCCAGCAGCTTAGCGTCACAGGGACGGAGCTACGAGCAGTACTTC. Its translation is CASSLASQGRSYEQYF.

The rearrangement uses TRBV30 and TRBJ2-6; TRBD2 might be the D (5 bases). Per germline, CDR1 GTSNPN and CDR2 SVGIG (reference sequence). V was shortened by 3 bases and J by 3 bases, with 9 bases between the two germline ends. This CDR3 is built from 14 residues. The CDR3 coding sequence is TGTGCCTGGAGAGGGAGTGTTGGGGCCAACGTCCTGACTTTC. Encoded protein: CAWRGSVGANVLTF.

V usage is TRBV27 and J usage is TRBJ1-3; a weak D match, TRBD1 (6 bases). The V and J ends lost 0 bases and 1 base respectively, with 7 bases between them. Germline loops: CDR1 MNHEY, CDR2 SMNVEV (reference sequence). The CDR3 length is 15 residues. DNA for the CDR3: TGTGCCAGCAGTTTATCGGGACATTCTGGAAACACCATATATTTT. This translates into CASSLSGHSGNTIYF.

The chain couples TRBV6-5 to TRBJ2-7, with a possible D match to TRBD1 (6 bases). The V end lost 0 bases, the J end lost 3 bases, and 15 bases lay between the germline ends. The germline V gene has CDR1 MNHEY and CDR2 SVGAGI. The CDR3 runs 16 residues. The CDR3 here is CASSYSGDTRYYEQYF. The CDR3 bases are TGTGCCAGCAGTTACTCGGGGGACACGCGCTACTACGAGCAGTACTTC.

The genes are TRBV6-6 and TRBJ1-2; TRBD1 might be the D (5 bases). Deletions cut 2 bases from V and 1 base from J, with 8 bases between. The germline V gene has CDR1 MNHNY and CDR2 SVGAGI (reference sequence). The CDR3 is made up of 14 amino acids. CDR3 DNA: TGTGCCAGCAGTTACGGGGCGGTTAACTATGGCTACACCTTC. It yields the protein CASSYGAVNYGYTF.

For this clone: A junction boundary mismatches the germline segment, possibly from a read error. The chain joins TRBV5-1 to TRBJ2-7; 8 positions match TRBD2. Germline lookup yields CDR1 SGHRS and CDR2 YFSETQ. The CDR3 extends over 14 amino acids. The CDR3 sequence is CTSSSGTSSYEQYF. CDR3 DNA sequence: TGCACCAGCAGCTCCGGGACTAGCTCCTACGAGCAGTACTTC.

This rearrangement joins TRBV12-5 to TRBJ2-7, with 7 positions matching TRBD1. V dropped 3 bases and J dropped 3; count of bases not matched to a gene: 5. Germline V gene sequence: CDR1 LGHNT, CDR2 FRNRAP. The CDR3 is 14 amino acids. This CDR3 is CASGFLWDSYEQYF. CDR3 bases: TGTGCTAGTGGTTTTCTATGGGACAGCTACGAGCAGTACTTC. Full variable domain (rest looked up from reference TRBV12-5 and TRBJ2-7): DARVTQTPRHKVTEMGQEVTMRCQPILGHNTVFWYRQTMMQGLELLAYFRNRAPLDDSGMPKDRFSAEMPDATLATLKIQPSEPRDSAVYFCASGFLWDSYEQYFGPGTRLTVT.